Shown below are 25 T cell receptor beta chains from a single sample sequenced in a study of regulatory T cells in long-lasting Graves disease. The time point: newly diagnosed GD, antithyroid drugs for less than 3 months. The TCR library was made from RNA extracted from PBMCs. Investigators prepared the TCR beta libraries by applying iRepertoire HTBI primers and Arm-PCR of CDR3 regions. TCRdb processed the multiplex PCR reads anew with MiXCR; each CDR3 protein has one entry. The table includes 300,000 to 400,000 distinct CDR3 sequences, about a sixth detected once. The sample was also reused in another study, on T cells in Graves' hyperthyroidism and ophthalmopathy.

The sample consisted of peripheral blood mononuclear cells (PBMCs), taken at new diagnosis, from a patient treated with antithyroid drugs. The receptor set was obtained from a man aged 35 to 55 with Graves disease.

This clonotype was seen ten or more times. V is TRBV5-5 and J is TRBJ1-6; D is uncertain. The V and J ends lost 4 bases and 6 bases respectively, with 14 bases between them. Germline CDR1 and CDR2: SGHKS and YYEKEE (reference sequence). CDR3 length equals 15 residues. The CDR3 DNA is TGTGCCAGCAGCAGCCACGGGGTTGGTAATTCACCCCTCCACTTT. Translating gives CASSSHGVGNSPLHF.

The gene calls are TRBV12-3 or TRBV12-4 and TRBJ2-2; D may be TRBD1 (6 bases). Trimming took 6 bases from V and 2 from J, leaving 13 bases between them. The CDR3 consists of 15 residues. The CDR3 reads CASSQNRVNTGELFF. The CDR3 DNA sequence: TGTGCCAGCAGCCAAAACAGGGTAAACACCGGGGAGCTGTTTTTT.

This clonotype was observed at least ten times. The CDR3: CASSPRGLATETQYF. The CDR3 DNA follows: TGTGCCAGCTCACCGAGGGGACTAGCGACCGAGACCCAGTACTTC. The V gene is TRBV18, the J gene TRBJ2-5; 10 bases match TRBD2. Germline V gene data show CDR1 as KGHSH and CDR2 as LQKENI. The V and J ends lost 3 bases and 5 bases, in that order; junction bases with no gene match: 6. The CDR3 has 15 residues.

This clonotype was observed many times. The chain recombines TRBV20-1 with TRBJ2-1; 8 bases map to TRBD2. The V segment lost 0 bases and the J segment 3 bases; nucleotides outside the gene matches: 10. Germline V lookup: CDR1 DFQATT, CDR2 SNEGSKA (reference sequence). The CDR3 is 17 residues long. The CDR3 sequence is CSARDSGGVILYNEQFF. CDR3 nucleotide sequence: TGCAGTGCTAGAGATTCGGGGGGGGTCATTCTCTACAATGAGCAGTTCTTC.

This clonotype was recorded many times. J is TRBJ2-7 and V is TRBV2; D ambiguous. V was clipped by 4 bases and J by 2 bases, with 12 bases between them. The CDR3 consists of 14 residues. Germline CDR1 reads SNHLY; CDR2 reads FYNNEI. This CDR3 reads CASSVVSVTYEQYF. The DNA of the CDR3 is TGTGCCAGCAGTGTAGTCAGTGTAACCTACGAGCAGTACTTC.

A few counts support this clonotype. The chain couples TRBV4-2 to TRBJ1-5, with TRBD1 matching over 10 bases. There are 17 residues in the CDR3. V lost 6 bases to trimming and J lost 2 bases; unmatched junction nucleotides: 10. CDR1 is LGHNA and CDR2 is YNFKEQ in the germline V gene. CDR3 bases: TGTGCCAGCAGTCAGGGGGACAGGGGATTCCGCAATCAGCCCCAGCATTTT. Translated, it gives CASSQGDRGFRNQPQHF.

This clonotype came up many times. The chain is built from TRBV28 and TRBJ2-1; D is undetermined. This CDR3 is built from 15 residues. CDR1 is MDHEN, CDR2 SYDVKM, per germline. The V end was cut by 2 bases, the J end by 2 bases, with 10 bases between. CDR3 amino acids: CASSLNSPAYNEQFF. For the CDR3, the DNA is TGTGCCAGCAGTTTAAATTCGCCAGCCTACAATGAGCAGTTCTTC.

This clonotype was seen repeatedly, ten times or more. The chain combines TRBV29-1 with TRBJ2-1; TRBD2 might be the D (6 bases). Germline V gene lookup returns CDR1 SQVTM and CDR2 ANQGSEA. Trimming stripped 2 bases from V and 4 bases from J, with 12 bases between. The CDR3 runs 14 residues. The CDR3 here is CSVEPRGKYNEQFF. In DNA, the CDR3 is TGCAGCGTTGAACCGCGGGGAAAATACAATGAGCAGTTCTTC.

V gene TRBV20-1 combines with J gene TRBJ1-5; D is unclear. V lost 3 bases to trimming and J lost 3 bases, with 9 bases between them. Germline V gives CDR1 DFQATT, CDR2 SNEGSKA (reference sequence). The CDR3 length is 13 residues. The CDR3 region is CSASGGVNQPQHF. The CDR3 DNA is TGCAGTGCTAGCGGCGGGGTCAATCAGCCCCAGCATTTT.

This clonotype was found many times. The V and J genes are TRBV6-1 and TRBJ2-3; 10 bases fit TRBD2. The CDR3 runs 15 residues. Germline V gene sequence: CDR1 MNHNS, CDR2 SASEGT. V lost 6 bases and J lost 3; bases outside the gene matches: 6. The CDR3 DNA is TGTGCCAGCAGGAATAGCGGGGGGAATACAGATACGCAGTATTTT. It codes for CASRNSGGNTDTQYF.

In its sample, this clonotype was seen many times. The CDR3 coding sequence is TGTGCCAGTACCATGAAACGCCCGGACACGGATGATGATTGGGGACAGTCACCCCTCCACTTT. It is translated as CASTMKRPDTDDDWGQSPLHF. This chain connects TRBV19 to TRBJ1-6; 7 positions match TRBD1. Germline trimming cut 7 bases from V and 10 bases from J; bases unmatched to any gene: 31. The germline V gene has CDR1 LNHDA and CDR2 SQIVND (reference sequence). The CDR3 is 21 residues long.

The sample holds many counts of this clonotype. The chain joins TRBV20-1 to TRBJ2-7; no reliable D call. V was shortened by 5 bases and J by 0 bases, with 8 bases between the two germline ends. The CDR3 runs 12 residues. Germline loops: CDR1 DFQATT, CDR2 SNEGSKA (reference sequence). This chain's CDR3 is CSAPRISYEQYF. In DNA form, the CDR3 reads TGCAGTGCTCCCCGGATCTCCTACGAGCAGTACTTC.

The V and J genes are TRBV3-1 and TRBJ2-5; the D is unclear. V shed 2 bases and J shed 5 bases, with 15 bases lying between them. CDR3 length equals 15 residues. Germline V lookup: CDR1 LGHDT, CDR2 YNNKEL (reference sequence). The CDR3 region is CASSQRKGIKETQYF. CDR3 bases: TGTGCCAGCAGCCAACGTAAGGGAATTAAGGAGACCCAGTACTTC.

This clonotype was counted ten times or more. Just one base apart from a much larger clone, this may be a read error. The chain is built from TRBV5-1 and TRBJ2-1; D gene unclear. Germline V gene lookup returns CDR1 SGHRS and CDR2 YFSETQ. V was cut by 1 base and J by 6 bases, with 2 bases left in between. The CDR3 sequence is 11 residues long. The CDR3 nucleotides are TGCGCCAGCAGCTTGAGCAATGAGCAGTTCTTC. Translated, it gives CASSLSNEQFF.

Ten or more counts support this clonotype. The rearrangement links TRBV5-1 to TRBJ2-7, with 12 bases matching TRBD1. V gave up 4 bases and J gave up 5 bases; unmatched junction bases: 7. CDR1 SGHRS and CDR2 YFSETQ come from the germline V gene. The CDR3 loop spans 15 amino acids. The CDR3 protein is CASSAPGTGGHEQYF. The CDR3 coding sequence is TGCGCCAGCAGCGCTCCCGGGACAGGGGGCCACGAGCAGTACTTC.

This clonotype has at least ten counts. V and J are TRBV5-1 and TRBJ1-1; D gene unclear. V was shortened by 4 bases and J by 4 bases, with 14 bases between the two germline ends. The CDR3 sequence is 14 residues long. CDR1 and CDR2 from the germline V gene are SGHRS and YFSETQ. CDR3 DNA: TGCGCCAGCAGCCTGGCGGAGGGTCGCACTGAAGCTTTCTTT. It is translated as CASSLAEGRTEAFF.

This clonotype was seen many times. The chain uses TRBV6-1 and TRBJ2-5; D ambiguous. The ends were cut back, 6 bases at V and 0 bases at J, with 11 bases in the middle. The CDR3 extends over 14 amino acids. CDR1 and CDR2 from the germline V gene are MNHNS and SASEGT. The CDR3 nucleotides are TGTGCCAGCAGGAAAGGGCTTAACCAAGAGACCCAGTACTTC. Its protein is CASRKGLNQETQYF.

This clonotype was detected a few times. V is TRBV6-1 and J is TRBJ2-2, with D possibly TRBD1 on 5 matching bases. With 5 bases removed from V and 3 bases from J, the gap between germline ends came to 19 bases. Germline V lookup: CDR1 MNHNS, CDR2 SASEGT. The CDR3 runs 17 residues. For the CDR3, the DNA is TGTGCCAGCAGTCTCCCTCAGGGCCCGCGATACACCGGGGAGCTGTTTTTT. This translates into CASSLPQGPRYTGELFF.

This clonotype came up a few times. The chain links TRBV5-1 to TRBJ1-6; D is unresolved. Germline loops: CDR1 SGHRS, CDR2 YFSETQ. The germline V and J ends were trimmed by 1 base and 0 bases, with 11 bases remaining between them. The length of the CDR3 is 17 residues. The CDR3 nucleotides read TGCGCCAGCAGCTTGACGGCAGCGAGCTCCTATAATTCACCCCTCCACTTT. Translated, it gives CASSLTAASSYNSPLHF.

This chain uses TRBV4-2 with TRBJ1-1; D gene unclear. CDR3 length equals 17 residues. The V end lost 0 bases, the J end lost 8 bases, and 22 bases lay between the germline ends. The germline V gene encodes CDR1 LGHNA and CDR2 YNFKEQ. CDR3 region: CASSQDTWTSCAIEAFF. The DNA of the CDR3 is TGTGCCAGCAGCCAAGATACTTGGACGAGCTGCGCGATCGAAGCTTTCTTT.

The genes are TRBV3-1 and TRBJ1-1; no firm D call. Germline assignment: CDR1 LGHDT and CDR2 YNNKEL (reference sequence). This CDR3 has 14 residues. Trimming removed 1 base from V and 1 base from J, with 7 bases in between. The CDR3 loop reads CASSQVSRNTEAFF. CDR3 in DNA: TGTGCCAGCAGCCAAGTCTCTAGGAACACTGAAGCTTTCTTT.

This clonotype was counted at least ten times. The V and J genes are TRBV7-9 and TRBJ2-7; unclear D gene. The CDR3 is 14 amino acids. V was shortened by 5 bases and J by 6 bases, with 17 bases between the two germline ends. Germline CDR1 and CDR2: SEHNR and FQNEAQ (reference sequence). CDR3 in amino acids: CASSPAGQPSEQYF. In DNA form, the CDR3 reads TGTGCCAGCAGCCCTGCCGGCCAGCCTAGCGAGCAGTACTTC. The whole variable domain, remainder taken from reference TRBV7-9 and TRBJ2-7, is DTGVSQNPRHKITKRGQNVTFRCDPISEHNRLYWYRQTLGQGPEFLTYFQNEAQLEKSRLLSDRFSAERPKGSFSTLEIQRTEQGDSAMYLCASSPAGQPSEQYFGPGTRLTVT.

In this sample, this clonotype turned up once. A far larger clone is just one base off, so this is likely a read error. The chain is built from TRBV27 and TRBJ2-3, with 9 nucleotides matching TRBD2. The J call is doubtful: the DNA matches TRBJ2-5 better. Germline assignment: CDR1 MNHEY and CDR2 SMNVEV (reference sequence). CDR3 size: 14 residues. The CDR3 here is CVSIGGGEPETQYF. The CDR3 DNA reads TGTGTCAGCATCGGCGGGGGGGAACCCGAGACCCAGTACTTC.

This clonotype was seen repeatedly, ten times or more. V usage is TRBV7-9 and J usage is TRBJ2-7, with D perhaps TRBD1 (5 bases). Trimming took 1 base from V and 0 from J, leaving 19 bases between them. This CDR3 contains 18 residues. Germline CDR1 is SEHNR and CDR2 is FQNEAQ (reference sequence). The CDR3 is CASSLGVKGPTYSYEQYF. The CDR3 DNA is TGTGCCAGCAGCTTAGGAGTAAAGGGGCCTACGTACTCCTACGAGCAGTACTTC.

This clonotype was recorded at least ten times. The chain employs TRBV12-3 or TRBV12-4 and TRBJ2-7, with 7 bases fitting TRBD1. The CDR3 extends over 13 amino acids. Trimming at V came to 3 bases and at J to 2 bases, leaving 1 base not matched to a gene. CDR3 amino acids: CASSFGQAYEQYF. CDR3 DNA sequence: TGTGCCAGCAGTTTTGGACAGGCCTACGAGCAGTACTTC.